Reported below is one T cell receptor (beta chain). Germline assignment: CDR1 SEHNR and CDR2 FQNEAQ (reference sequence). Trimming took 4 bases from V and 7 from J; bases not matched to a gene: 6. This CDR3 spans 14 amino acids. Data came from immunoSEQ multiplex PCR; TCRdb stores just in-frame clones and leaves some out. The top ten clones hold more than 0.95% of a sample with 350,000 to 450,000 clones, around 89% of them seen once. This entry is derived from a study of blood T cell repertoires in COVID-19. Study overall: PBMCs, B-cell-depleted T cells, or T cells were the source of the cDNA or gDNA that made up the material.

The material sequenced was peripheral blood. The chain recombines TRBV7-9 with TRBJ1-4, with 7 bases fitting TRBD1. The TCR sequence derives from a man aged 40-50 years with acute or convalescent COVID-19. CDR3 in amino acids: CASSYQGVSEKLFF. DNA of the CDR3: TGTGCCAGCAGCTACCAGGGGGTCAGTGAAAAACTGTTTTTT.